A single sample is the source of the 6 T cell receptor beta chains below, sequenced in a study of monozygotic twins with cystic fibrosis. Libraries were prepared by immunoSEQ multiplex PCR; TCRdb keeps only in-frame clonotypes and omits some of them. The table has about 30,000 clones, about nine tenths seen once; the top ten hold 0.54%. The sequenced sample consisted of blood. Receptors were obtained from a girl aged 2 to 9 with cystic fibrosis.

The chain is built from TRBV19 and TRBJ2-3, with 10 bases fitting TRBD2. With 4 bases clipped from V and 2 bases from J, the junction kept 6 bases outside the gene matches. The CDR3 spans 16 residues. CDR1 is LNHDA and CDR2 is SQIVND in the germline V gene (reference sequence). CDR3 sequence (DNA): TGTGCCAGTAGTAAAGCTAGCGGGGGAAACACAGATACGCAGTATTTT. Encoded protein: CASSKASGGNTDTQYF.

This chain links TRBV6-1 with TRBJ2-7, with TRBD1 identical over 10 bases. The CDR3 covers 14 residues. Trimming at V came to 10 bases and at J to 2 bases, leaving 8 bases not matched to a gene. From germline, CDR1 is MNHNS and CDR2 SASEGT. The CDR3 spells CAITRDRGPYEQYF. As DNA, the CDR3 is TGTGCCATTACCAGGGACAGGGGCCCCTACGAGCAGTACTTC.

The chain links TRBV6-1 to TRBJ2-7, with 10 nucleotides matching TRBD1. Trimming removed 2 bases from V and 5 bases from J; junction bases left unmatched: 6. CDR1 MNHNS and CDR2 SASEGT come from the germline V gene. The CDR3 covers 15 residues. CDR3 sequence: CASSELGTGDDEQYF. The CDR3 nucleotides read TGTGCCAGCAGTGAACTCGGGACAGGGGACGACGAGCAGTACTTC.

V usage is TRBV6-6 and J usage is TRBJ1-6; 9 positions agree with TRBD1. Germline V gene sequence: CDR1 MNHNY, CDR2 SVGAGI (reference sequence). This CDR3 comprises 16 residues. J lost 2 bases, V lost 2 bases, and 1 base had no gene match. In DNA form, the CDR3 reads TGTGCCAGCAGTTACAGGGACAGGGCCTATAATTCACCCCTCCACTTT. Its protein product is CASSYRDRAYNSPLHF.

V usage is TRBV4-2 and J usage is TRBJ1-3, with D maybe TRBD1 (6 bases). CDR3 length: 16 amino acids. V lost 0 bases and J 0 bases, leaving 9 bases between the germline ends. CDR1 LGHNA and CDR2 YNFKEQ come from the germline V gene. CDR3 DNA sequence: TGTGCCAGCAGCCAAGATATGGGGGCCTCTGGAAACACCATATATTTT. Protein product: CASSQDMGASGNTIYF.

This chain joins TRBV20-1 and TRBJ1-1; D is ambiguous. The CDR3 loop spans 11 amino acids. The ends were cut back, 2 bases at V and 6 bases at J, with 7 bases in the middle. Germline V gives CDR1 DFQATT, CDR2 SNEGSKA (reference sequence). The CDR3 DNA reads TGCAGTGCTAGACGGGTTTCTGAAGCTTTCTTT. Residues: CSARRVSEAFF.